The clone carrying this T cell receptor beta chain was seen many times. Its antigen is undetermined. RNA transcripts were the template, and TCR beta CDR3 regions were amplified from them. Second-round multiplex PCR followed a first-round RT-PCR using HTBI primers. Via MiXCR, TCRdb re-called the multiplex PCR reads, giving one row per CDR3 protein. Among hundreds of thousands of distinct CDR3 sequences listed, around 40% were seen once. The sample originates from a study of Graves' ophthalmopathy and Graves' hyperthyroidism. Study findings and constraints: Using a 13-signature model, the authors split ophthalmopathy from stable hyperthyroidism, with 87.88% sensitivity and 65% to 82% specificity.

There are 15 residues in the CDR3. Germline CDR1 is MGHDK and CDR2 is SYGVNS. The trim removed 3 bases at V and 1 base at J, leaving 4 bases unmatched. The receptor's source is an adult man with Graves' ophthalmopathy. The sequenced sample consisted of peripheral blood. The chain combines TRBV25-1 with TRBJ2-7, with 9 nucleotides matching TRBD1. The CDR3 region is CASSDPGTGSYEQYF. CDR3 in DNA: TGTGCCAGCAGTGACCCAGGGACAGGGTCCTACGAGCAGTACTTC.